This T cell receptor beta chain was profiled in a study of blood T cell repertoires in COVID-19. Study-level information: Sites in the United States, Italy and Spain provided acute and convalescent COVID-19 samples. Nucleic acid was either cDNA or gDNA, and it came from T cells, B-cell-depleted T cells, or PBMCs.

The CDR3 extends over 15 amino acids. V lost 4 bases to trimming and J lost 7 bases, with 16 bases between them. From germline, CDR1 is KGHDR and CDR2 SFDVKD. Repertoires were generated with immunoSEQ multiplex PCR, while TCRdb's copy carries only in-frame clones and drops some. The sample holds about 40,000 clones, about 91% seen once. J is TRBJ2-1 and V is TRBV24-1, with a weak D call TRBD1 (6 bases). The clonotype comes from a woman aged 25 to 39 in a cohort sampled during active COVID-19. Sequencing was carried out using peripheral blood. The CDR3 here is CATSDLQGVKNEQFF. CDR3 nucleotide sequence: TGTGCCACCAGTGACCTACAGGGAGTGAAAAATGAGCAGTTCTTC.